Listed here is a single T cell receptor (beta chain). This sample was included in a study of blood T cell repertoires in COVID-19. Study overall: The analysed material was cDNA or gDNA that came from T cells, B-cell-depleted T cells, or PBMCs.

Here immunoSEQ multiplex PCR was the method, and the copy in TCRdb shows in-frame clones only, minus some. The repertoire includes around 70,000 clones, about 91% of them detected once, and around 9% sits in the top ten. Specimen: peripheral blood. This TCR derives from an elderly man with acute or convalescent COVID-19.

CDR3 nucleotides: TGTGCCACCGGCAGGGAACCCTATGGCTACACCTTC. Encoded protein: CATGREPYGYTF. V gene TRBV24-1 combines with J gene TRBJ1-2; D possibly corresponds to TRBD1 (5 bases). The CDR3 runs to 12 residues. Trimming removed 9 bases at V and 4 bases at J, with 11 bases between. Germline CDR1 is KGHDR and CDR2 is SFDVKD.